The sample holds a few counts of the clone carrying this T cell receptor (beta chain). Its antigen is not known. Profiled with immunoSEQ multiplex PCR; TCRdb holds only in-frame clones, not every one. The profile shows roughly 36,000 clones, about four fifths of them singletons. Researchers isolated CD4+ T cells once less than 13 days of culture had elapsed. Half the medium was swapped for IL-2 medium on days 3 and 7. The data were taken from a study of vaccination effects on CD4 cells after COVID-19. Sequences were derived from CD4+ T cells from PBMCs cultured without peptide, sampled before COVID-19 vaccination. This clonotype was obtained from a human donor who received a COVID-19 vaccine.

This chain's CDR3 is CASSLRAVSSYNEQFF. DNA of the CDR3: TGTGCCAGCAGCTTAAGGGCCGTAAGCTCCTACAATGAGCAGTTCTTC. The chain joins TRBV7-3 to TRBJ2-1; D remains ambiguous. In germline, CDR1 is SGHTA, CDR2 FQGTGA. The CDR3 covers 16 residues. V lost 1 base and J lost 0, with 10 bases in between.